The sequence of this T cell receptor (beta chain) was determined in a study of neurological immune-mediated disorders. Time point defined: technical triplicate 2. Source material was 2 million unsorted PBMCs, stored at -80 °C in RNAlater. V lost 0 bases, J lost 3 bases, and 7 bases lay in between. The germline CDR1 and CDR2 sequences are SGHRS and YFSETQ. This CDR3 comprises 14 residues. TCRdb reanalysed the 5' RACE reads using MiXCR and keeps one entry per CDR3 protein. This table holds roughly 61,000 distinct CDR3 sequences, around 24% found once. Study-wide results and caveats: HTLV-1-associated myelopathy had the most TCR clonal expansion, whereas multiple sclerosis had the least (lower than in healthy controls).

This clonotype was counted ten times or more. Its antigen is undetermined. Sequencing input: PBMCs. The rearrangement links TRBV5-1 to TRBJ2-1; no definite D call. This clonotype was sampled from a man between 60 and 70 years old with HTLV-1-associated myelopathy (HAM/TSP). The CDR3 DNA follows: TGCGCCAGCAGCTTGGGGTCAGACTACAATGAGCAGTTCTTC. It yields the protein CASSLGSDYNEQFF.